What follows are 20 T cell receptor beta chains derived from one specimen sequenced in a study of response to subunit inactivated influenza vaccine. TCRdb re-analysed the RT-PCR reads in MiXCR, keeping a single row per CDR3 protein. The data contain roughly 160,000 distinct CDR3 sequences, around 10% of them seen just once; the ten biggest clones take up around 35%. The sample in question was CD8+ T cells sorted from PBMCs, obtained approximately 25 months after vaccination. The receptor source for this set is a man between 50 and 69 years old who received an inactivated influenza vaccine.

This clonotype appeared many times. The chain links TRBV10-3 to TRBJ1-1; the D gene is possibly TRBD1 (5 bases). V lost 8 bases and J lost 3, with 7 bases in between. This CDR3 region has 11 residues. The germline CDR1 and CDR2 sequences are ENHRY and SYGVKD. For the CDR3, the DNA is TGTGCCATCTGGGGGGACACTGAAGCTTTCTTT. Amino acids: CAIWGDTEAFF.

This clonotype was picked up a small number of times. This chain links TRBV20-1 with TRBJ1-2; TRBD1 agrees at 7 bases. V gave up 0 bases and J gave up 6 bases; unmatched junction bases: 7. Germline V gene data show CDR1 as DFQATT and CDR2 as SNEGSKA (reference sequence). The CDR3 is 14 residues long. The CDR3 reads CSARDDREVDGYTF. The CDR3 DNA is TGCAGTGCTAGAGATGACAGGGAGGTGGATGGCTACACCTTC.

The chain links TRBV28 to TRBJ2-7; TRBD2 might be the D (5 bases). V was shortened by 7 bases and J by 0 bases, with 10 bases between the two germline ends. The CDR3 runs 13 residues. Germline-derived CDR1 and CDR2 are MDHEN and SYDVKM. The CDR3 nucleotides are TGTGCCAGCACTCACACTAGCTCCTACGAGCAGTACTTC. Its protein is CASTHTSSYEQYF.

This clonotype was detected only a few times. The chain links TRBV19 to TRBJ2-3; D perhaps matches TRBD1 (6 bases). In germline, CDR1 is LNHDA, CDR2 SQIVND (reference sequence). There are 13 residues in the CDR3. Between the trimmed V and J ends, which lost 3 bases and 7 bases, there was a span of 11 bases. Here the CDR3 reads CASSMGRGNTQYF. The CDR3, as DNA: TGTGCCAGTAGTATGGGCAGGGGTAATACGCAGTATTTT.

The J gene is TRBJ2-1, the V gene TRBV9; 8 bases are shared with TRBD2. Germline-derived CDR1 and CDR2 are SGDLS and YYNGEE. The CDR3 is 16 residues long. V was clipped by 7 bases and J by 2 bases; unmatched bases: 11. The CDR3 sequence is CASGKRGTSTYNEQFF. In nucleotides, the CDR3 is TGTGCCAGCGGTAAGAGGGGGACTAGTACCTACAATGAGCAGTTCTTC.

The rearrangement uses TRBV13 and TRBJ2-7; D is uncertain. The CDR3 runs 16 residues. From germline, CDR1 is PRHDT and CDR2 FYEKMQ (reference sequence). Between the trimmed V and J ends, which lost 1 base and 0 bases, there was a span of 13 bases. In nucleotides, the CDR3 is TGTGCCAGCAGCTTAGAAGGCGAGAGTAACTCCTACGAGCAGTACTTC. This encodes CASSLEGESNSYEQYF.

A few counts support this clonotype. The chain is built from TRBV4-3 and TRBJ2-3; 13 bases are shared with TRBD2. Germline CDR1 LGHNA, CDR2 YSLEER. The CDR3 loop spans 20 amino acids. V shed 0 bases, J shed 2 bases, and the junction held 11 bases outside the gene matches. The CDR3 loop is CASSQDWRTSGGLNTDTQYF. CDR3 DNA sequence: TGCGCCAGCAGCCAAGATTGGAGGACTAGCGGGGGCCTTAACACAGATACGCAGTATTTT.

This clonotype has a count of ten or more. J is TRBJ2-7 and V is TRBV6-1; TRBD1 aligns across 7 bases. After removal of 3 bases from V and 3 bases from J, the junction contained 5 bases not matched to a gene. The germline V gene encodes CDR1 MNHNS and CDR2 SASEGT. The CDR3 runs to 14 residues. This CDR3 is CASSDEGANYEQYF. The CDR3 nucleotides are TGTGCCAGCAGTGATGAGGGGGCGAACTACGAGCAGTACTTC.

The table lists this clonotype with a few counts. This chain connects TRBV27 to TRBJ2-1; 10 bases fit TRBD1. CDR3 length equals 14 residues. Germline values: CDR1 MNHEY, CDR2 SMNVEV (reference sequence). The J segment lost 12 bases and the V segment lost 4 bases, leaving 9 bases of the junction unmatched. This CDR3 reads CASSSIGTGDSQFF. In DNA form, the CDR3 reads TGTGCCAGCAGTTCGATCGGGACAGGGGATTCGCAGTTCTTC.

In nucleotides, the CDR3 is TGCAGCTCTACGCCAGTTAGGACTGGCTACGAGCAGTACTTC. Translating gives CSSTPVRTGYEQYF. The chain has TRBV20-1 and TRBJ2-7; TRBD2 is a possible D gene (5 bases). The CDR3 has 14 residues. Germline V CDR1 and CDR2: DFQATT, SNEGSKA (reference sequence).

The table lists this clonotype with many counts. This sequence joins TRBV7-8 and TRBJ2-7, with TRBD1 identical over 8 bases. The CDR3 loop spans 15 amino acids. Trimming removed 1 base from V and 3 bases from J; junction bases left unmatched: 5. CDR1 and CDR2 from the germline V gene are SGHVS and FQNEAQ. CDR3 nucleotide sequence: TGTGCCAGCAGCTTAGAAGGACAGGGTATCTACGAGCAGTACTTC. The encoded protein is CASSLEGQGIYEQYF.

This clonotype came up many times. The CDR3 bases are TGTGCCAGCAGCCCCATGACAGAGAAGGACTACTACGAGCAGTACTTC. It encodes CASSPMTEKDYYEQYF. The chain carries TRBV7-6 and TRBJ2-7; D is possibly TRBD2 (6 bases). Germline V gene sequence: CDR1 SGHVS, CDR2 FNYEAQ. V dropped 5 bases and J dropped 3 bases, with 20 bases sitting between them. CDR3 length equals 16 residues.

The rearrangement joins TRBV7-9 to TRBJ2-1; unclear D gene. There are 16 residues in the CDR3. Germline V CDR1 and CDR2: SEHNR, FQNEAQ (reference sequence). V lost 5 bases, J lost 5 bases, and 19 bases lay in between. CDR3 sequence reads: CASSPVGSGPNNEQFF. CDR3 sequence (DNA): TGTGCCAGCAGCCCGGTAGGGTCGGGTCCCAACAATGAGCAGTTCTTC.

This clonotype was recorded a few times. The chain carries TRBV29-1 and TRBJ2-3, with D perhaps TRBD1 (5 bases). The V gene's germline CDR1 is SQVTM and CDR2 ANQGSEA. V was shortened by 3 bases and J by 0 bases, with 13 bases between the two germline ends. This CDR3 region has 15 residues. As DNA, the CDR3 is TGCAGCGTTGACCCCCATGGGGCTAGCACAGATACGCAGTATTTT. Amino acids: CSVDPHGASTDTQYF.

The CDR3 DNA sequence: TGTGCCAGCAGCTTAGTAGGGCTAGCGGGAGGGCCGGGTGAGCAGTTCTTC. It translates to CASSLVGLAGGPGEQFF. The V call is TRBV13, the J call TRBJ2-1; 12 positions match TRBD2. Germline V gene data show CDR1 as PRHDT and CDR2 as FYEKMQ (reference sequence). The CDR3 contains 17 residues. The junction had 10 bases not matched to a gene; V was cut back by 1 base and J by 9 bases. Combining the CDR3 with reference TRBV13 and TRBJ2-1 gives the whole variable domain AAGVIQSPRHLIKEKRETATLKCYPIPRHDTVYWYQQGPGQDPQFLISFYEKMQSDKGSIPDRFSAQQFSDYHSELNMSSLELGDSALYFCASSLVGLAGGPGEQFFGPGTRLTVL.

V usage is TRBV18 and J usage is TRBJ2-3, with a possible D match to TRBD2 (6 bases). The CDR3 runs 13 residues. From germline, CDR1 is KGHSH and CDR2 LQKENI. The germline V and J ends were trimmed by 3 bases and 5 bases, with 9 bases remaining between them. This CDR3 reads CASSPKEGDTQYF. The CDR3 region has the DNA TGTGCCAGCTCACCGAAGGAGGGAGATACGCAGTATTTT.

A few counts support this clonotype. The chain is built from TRBV4-3 and TRBJ2-3; D is unclear. V was cut by 0 bases and J by 2 bases, with 9 bases left in between. The CDR3 spans 15 residues. Looked up from germline, CDR1 is LGHNA and CDR2 is YSLEER. The CDR3 region has the DNA TGCGCCAGCAGCCAAGACGTCGGGCCCACAGATACGCAGTATTTT. It yields the protein CASSQDVGPTDTQYF.

V is TRBV7-9 and J is TRBJ2-1; D call uncertain. V gave up 4 bases and J gave up 3 bases, with 7 bases separating them. Per germline, CDR1 SEHNR and CDR2 FQNEAQ (reference sequence). The CDR3 spans 13 residues. The CDR3 here is CASSSASYNEQFF. CDR3 in DNA: TGTGCCAGCAGCTCTGCAAGCTACAATGAGCAGTTCTTC.

This clonotype has a handful of counts. This rearrangement joins TRBV6-2 or TRBV6-3 to TRBJ1-2, with TRBD1 as a possible D gene (6 bases). Deletions cut 5 bases from V and 0 bases from J, with 13 bases between. Germline V gives CDR1 MNHEY, CDR2 SVGEGT. The CDR3 is 15 residues long. This CDR3 reads CASSISRTANYGYTF. DNA of the CDR3: TGTGCCAGCAGTATATCCCGGACAGCTAACTATGGCTACACCTTC.

This chain joins TRBV6-1 and TRBJ2-2; D possibly corresponds to TRBD2 (6 bases). This CDR3 comprises 15 residues. Germline V gene sequence: CDR1 MNHNS, CDR2 SASEGT. V was trimmed by 6 bases and J by 3 bases, leaving 14 bases between them. For the CDR3, the DNA is TGTGCCAGCAGCGCTATTAGCGGTTACACCGGGGAGCTGTTTTTT. This sequence encodes CASSAISGYTGELFF.